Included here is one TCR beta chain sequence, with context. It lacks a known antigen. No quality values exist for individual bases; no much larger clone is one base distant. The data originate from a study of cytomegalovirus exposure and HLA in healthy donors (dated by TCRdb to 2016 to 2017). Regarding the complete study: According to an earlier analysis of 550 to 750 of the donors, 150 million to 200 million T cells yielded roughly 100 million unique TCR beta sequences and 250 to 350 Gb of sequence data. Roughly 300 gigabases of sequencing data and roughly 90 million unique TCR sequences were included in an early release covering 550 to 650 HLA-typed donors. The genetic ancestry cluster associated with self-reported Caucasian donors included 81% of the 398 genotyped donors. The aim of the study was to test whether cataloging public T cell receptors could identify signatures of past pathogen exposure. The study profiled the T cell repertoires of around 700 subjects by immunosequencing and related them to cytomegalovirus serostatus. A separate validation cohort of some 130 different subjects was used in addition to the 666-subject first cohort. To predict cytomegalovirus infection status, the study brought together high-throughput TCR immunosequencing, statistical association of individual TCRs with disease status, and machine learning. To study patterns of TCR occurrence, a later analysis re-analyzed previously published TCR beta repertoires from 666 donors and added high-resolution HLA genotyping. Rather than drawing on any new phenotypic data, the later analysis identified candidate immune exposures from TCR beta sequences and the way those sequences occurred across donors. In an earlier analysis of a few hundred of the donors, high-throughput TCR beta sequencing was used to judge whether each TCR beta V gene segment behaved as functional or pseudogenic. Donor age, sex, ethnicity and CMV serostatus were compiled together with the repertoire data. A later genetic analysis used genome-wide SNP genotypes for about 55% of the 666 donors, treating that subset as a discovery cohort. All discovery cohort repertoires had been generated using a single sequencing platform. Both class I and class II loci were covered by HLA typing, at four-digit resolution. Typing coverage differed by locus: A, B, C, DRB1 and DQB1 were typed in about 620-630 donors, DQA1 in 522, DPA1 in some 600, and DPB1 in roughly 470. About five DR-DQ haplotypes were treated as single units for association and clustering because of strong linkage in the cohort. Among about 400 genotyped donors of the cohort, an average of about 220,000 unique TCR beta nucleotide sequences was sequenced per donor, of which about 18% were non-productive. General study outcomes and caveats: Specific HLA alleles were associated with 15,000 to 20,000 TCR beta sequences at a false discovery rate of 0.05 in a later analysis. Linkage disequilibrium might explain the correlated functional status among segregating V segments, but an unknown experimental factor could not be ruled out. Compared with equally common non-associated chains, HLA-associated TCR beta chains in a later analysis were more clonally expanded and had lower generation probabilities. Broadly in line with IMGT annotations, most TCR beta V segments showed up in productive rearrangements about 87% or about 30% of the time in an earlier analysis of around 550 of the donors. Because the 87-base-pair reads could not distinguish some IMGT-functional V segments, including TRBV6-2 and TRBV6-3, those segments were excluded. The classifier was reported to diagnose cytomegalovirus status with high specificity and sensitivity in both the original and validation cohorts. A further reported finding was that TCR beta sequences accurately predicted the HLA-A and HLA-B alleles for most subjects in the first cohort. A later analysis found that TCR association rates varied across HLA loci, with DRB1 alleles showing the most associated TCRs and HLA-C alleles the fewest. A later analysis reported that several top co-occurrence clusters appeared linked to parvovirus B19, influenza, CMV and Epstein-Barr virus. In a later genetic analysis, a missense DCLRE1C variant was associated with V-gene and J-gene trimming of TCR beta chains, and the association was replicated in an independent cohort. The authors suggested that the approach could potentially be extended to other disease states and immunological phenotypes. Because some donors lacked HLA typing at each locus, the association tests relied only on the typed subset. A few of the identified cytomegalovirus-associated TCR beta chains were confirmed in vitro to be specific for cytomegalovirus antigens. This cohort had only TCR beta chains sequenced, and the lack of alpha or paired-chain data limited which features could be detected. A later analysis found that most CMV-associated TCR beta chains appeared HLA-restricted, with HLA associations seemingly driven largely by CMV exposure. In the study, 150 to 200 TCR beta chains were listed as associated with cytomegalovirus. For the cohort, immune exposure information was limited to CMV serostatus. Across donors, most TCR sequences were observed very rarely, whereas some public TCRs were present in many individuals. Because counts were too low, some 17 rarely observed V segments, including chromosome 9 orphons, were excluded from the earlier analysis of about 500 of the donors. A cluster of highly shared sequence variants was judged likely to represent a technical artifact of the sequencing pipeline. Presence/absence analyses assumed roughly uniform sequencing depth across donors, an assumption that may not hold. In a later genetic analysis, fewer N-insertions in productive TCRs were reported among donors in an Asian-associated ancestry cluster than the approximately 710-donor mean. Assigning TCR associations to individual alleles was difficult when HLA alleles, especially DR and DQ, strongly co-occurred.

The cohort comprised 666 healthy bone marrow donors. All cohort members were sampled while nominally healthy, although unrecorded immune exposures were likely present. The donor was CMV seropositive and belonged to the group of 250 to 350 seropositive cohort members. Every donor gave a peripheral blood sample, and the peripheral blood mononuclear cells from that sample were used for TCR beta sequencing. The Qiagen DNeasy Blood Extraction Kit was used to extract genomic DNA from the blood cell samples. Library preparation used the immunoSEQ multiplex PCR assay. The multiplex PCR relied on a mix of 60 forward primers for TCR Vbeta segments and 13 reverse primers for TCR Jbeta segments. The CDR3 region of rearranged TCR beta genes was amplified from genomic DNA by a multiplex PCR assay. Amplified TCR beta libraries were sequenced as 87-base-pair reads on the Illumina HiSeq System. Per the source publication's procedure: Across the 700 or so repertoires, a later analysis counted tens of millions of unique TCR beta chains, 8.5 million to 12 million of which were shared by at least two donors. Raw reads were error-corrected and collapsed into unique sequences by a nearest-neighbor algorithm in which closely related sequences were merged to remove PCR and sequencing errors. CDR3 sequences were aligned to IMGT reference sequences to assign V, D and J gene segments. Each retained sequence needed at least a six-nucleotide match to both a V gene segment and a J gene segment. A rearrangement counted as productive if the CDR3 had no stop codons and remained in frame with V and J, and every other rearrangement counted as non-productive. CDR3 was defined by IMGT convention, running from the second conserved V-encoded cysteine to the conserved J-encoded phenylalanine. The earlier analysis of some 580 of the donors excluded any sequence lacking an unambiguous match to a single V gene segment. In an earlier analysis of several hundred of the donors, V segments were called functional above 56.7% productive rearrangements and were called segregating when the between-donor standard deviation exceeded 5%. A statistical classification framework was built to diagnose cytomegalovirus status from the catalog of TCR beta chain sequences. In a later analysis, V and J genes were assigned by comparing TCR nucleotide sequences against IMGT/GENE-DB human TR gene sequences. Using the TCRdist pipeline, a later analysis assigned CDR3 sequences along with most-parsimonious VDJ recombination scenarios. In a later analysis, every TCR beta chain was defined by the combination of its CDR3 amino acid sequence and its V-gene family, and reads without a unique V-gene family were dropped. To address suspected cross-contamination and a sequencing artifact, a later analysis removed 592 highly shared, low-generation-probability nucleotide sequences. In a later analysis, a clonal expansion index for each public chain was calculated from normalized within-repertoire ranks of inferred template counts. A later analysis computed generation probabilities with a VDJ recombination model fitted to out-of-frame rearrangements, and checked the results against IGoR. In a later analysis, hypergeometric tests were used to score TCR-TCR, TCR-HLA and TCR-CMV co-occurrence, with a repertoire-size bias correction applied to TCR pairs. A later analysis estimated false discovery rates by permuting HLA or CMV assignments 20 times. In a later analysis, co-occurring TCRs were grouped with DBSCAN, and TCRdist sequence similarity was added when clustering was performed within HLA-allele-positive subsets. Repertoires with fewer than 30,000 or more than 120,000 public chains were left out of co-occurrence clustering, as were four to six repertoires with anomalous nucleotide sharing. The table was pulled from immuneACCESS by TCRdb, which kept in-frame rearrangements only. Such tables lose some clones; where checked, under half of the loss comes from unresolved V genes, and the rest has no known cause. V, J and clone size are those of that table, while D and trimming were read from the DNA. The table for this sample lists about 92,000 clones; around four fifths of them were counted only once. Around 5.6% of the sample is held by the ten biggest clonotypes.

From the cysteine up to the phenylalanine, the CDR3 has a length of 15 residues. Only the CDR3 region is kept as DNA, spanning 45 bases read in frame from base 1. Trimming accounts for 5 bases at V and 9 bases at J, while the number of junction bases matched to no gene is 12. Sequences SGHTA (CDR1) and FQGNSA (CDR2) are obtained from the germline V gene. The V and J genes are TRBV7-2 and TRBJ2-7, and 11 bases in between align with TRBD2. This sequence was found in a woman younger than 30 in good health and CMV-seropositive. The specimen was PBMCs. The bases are TGTGCCAGCAGCGCGGGACTAGCGGTTTTGTCTGCGCAGTACTTC. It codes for CASSAGLAVLSAQYF. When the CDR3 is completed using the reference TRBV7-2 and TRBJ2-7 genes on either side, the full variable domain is GAGVSQSPSNKVTEKGKDVELRCDPISGHTALYWYRQSLGQGLEFLIYFQGNSAPDKSGLPSDRFSAERTGGSVSTLTIQRTQQEDSAVYLCASSAGLAVLSAQYFGPGTRLTVT.